This T cell receptor beta chain is from a study of OX40 agonist ivuxolimab in advanced cancers. Study-level background: There were three patients with partial responses, one having hepatocellular carcinoma and two cutaneous melanoma.

With baseline, cycle 4 day 1, and cycle 7 day 1 as timepoints, blood was sampled. The CDR3 covers 16 residues. Trimming removed 1 base from V and 5 bases from J; junction bases left unmatched: 7. CDR1 and CDR2 from the germline V gene are SGHVS and FQNEAQ. Measured with immunoSEQ multiplex PCR; TCRdb has only the in-frame clones, and not every one. Found here are around 31,000 clones, about 88% of them singletons; the top ten hold approximately 33%. This clonotype originated in an adult with an advanced solid tumor such as melanoma, head and neck, liver or kidney cancer. The source material was CD4+ or CD8+ T cells sorted from blood, sampled in a trial of the OX40 agonist ivuxolimab. The rearrangement joins TRBV7-8 to TRBJ2-3; TRBD2 aligns across 9 bases. The DNA of the CDR3 is TGTGCCAGCAGCTTAGAGTATAGCGGGAGTAGAGATACGCAGTATTTT. Translation: CASSLEYSGSRDTQYF.